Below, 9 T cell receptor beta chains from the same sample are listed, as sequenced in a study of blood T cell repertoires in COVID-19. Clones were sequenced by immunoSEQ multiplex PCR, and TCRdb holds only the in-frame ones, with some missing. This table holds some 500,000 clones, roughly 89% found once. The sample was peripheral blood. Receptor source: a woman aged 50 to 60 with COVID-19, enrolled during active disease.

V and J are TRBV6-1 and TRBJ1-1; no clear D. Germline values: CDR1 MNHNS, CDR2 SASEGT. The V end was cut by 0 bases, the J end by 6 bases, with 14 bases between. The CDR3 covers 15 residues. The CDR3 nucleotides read TGTGCCAGCAGTGAAGCCGGGGATGGGAGATCTGAAGCTTTCTTT. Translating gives CASSEAGDGRSEAFF.

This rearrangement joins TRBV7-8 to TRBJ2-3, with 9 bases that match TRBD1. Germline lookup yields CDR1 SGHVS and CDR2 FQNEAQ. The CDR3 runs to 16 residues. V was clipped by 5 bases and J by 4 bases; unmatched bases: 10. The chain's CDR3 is CASSRGGTGSSDTQYF. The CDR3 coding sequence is TGTGCCAGCAGCCGAGGAGGGACAGGGTCATCAGATACGCAGTATTTT.

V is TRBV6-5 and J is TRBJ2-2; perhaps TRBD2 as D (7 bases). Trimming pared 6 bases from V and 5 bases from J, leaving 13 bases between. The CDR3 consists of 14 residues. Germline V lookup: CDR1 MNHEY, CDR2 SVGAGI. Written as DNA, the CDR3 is TGTGCCAGCAGATGGGGGGGCAGTACCGGGGAGCTGTTTTTT. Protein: CASRWGGSTGELFF.

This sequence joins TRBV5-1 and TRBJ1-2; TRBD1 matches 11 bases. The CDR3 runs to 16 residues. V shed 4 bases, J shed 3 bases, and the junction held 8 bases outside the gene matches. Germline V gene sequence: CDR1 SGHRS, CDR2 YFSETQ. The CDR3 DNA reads TGCGCCAGCAGCCACGGGACAGGGGGGAGAGACTATGGCTACACCTTC. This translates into CASSHGTGGRDYGYTF.

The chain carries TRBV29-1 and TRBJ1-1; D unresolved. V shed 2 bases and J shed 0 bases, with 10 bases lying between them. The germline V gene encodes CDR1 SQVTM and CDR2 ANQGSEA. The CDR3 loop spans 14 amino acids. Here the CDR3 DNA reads TGCAGCGTTGAACTAGCGGTTGTGAACACTGAAGCTTTCTTT. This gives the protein CSVELAVVNTEAFF.

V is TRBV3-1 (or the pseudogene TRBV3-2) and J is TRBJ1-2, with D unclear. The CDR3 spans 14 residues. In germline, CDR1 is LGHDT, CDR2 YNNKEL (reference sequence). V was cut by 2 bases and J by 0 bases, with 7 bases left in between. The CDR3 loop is CASSQTSANYGYTF. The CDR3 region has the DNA TGTGCCAGCAGCCAAACCAGCGCTAACTATGGCTACACCTTC.

In DNA, the CDR3 is TGTGCCAGCAGCCTGACAGGGGTCGCTGAAGCTTTCTTT. It is translated as CASSLTGVAEAFF. The V and J genes are TRBV5-6 and TRBJ1-1, with 8 bases lining up with TRBD1. Germline CDR1 SGHDT, CDR2 YYEEEE. Trimming at V came to 4 bases and at J to 6 bases, leaving 5 bases not matched to a gene. This CDR3 comprises 13 residues.

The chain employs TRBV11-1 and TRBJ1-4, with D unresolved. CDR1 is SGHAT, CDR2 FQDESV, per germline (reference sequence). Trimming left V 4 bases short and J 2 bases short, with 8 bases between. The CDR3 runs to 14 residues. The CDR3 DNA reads TGTGCCAGCAGCTACGGAGTCACTAATGAAAAACTGTTTTTT. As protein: CASSYGVTNEKLFF.

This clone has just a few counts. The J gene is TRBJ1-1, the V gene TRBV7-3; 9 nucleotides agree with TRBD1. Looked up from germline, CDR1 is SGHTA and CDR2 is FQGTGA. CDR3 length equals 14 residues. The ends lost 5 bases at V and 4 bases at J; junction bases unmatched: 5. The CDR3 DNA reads TGTGCCAGCAGCCCACAGGGGGCGAGCACTGAAGCTTTCTTT. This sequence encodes CASSPQGASTEAFF. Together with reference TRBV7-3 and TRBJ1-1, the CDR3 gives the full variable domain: GAGVSQTPSNKVTEKGKYVELRCDPISGHTALYWYRQSLGQGPEFLIYFQGTGAADDSGLPNDRFFAVRPEGSVSTLKIQRTERGDSAVYLCASSPQGASTEAFFGQGTRLTVV.